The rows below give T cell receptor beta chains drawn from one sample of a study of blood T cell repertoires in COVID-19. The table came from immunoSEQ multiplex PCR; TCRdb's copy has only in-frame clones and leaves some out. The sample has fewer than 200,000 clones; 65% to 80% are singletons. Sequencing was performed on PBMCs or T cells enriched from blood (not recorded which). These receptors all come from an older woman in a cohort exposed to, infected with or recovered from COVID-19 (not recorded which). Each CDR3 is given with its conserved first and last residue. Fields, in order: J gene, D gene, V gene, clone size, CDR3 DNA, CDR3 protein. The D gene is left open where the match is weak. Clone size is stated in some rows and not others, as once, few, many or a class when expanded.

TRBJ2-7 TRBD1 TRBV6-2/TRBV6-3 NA TGTGCCAGCAGTCGGACAGGAGAGCAGTACTTC CASSRTGEQYF
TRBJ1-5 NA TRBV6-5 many TGTGCCAGCAGTCGTAACAGGGAAAGCAATCAGCCCCAGCATTTT CASSRNRESNQPQHF
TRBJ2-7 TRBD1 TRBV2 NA TGTGCCAGCAGTGAATTAGGACAGGGGTACGAGCAGTACTTC CASSELGQGYEQYF
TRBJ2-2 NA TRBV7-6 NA TGTGCCAGCAGCAGCGTCGGGGAGCTGTTTTTT CASSSVGELFF
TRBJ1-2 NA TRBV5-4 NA TGTGCCAGCAGCTTCCCTTGGGAGCAGAGCTATGGCTACACCTTC CASSFPWEQSYGYTF
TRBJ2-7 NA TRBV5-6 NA TGTGCCAGCAGCCCGTCTATCGAGAACGAGCAGTACTTC CASSPSIENEQYF
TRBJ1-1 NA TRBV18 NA TGTGCCAGCTCCACGGGTTCGAACACTGAAGCTTTCTTT CASSTGSNTEAFF
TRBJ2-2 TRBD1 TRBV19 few TGTGCCAGTAGTGCCCGGGACAGGGGGTTCGCCGGGGAGCTGTTTTTT CASSARDRGFAGELFF
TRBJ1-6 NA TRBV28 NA TGTGCCACCACAGGTTATAATTCACCCCTCCACTTT CATTGYNSPLHF
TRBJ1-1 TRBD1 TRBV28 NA TGTGCCAGCGAACAGGGGGACACTGAAGCTTTCTTT CASEQGDTEAFF
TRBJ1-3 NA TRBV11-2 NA TGTGCCAGCAGCTTAATGTTCGACATTAACTCTGGAAACACCATATATTTT CASSLMFDINSGNTIYF
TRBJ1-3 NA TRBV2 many TGTGCCAGCAGCACCAGAGGAAGCTCTGGAAACACCATATATTTT CASSTRGSSGNTIYF
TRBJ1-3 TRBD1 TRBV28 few TGTGCCAGCAGCGGACAGGGCACTGGAAACACCATATATTTT CASSGQGTGNTIYF
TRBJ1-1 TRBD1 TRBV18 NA TGTGCCAGCTCACCCTTTGACAGGGTTGGTACTGAAGCTTTCTTT CASSPFDRVGTEAFF
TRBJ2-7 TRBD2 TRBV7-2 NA TGTGCCAGCAGCTTAACTAAGGCGGGAGGGCCGGTGTTATACGAGCAGTACTTC CASSLTKAGGPVLYEQYF
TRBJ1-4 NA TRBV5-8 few TGTGCCAGCAGACGACTTACAGGGATAGGAGAAAAACTGTTTTTT CASRRLTGIGEKLFF
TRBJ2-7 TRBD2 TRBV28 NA TGTGCCAGCAGTTTAGGCTATGCGGGAGCGGCCTACGAGCAGTACTTC CASSLGYAGAAYEQYF
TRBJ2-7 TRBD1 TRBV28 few TGTGCCAGCAGTCCTCCGGGACAGGGGGCCTACGAGCAGTACTTC CASSPPGQGAYEQYF
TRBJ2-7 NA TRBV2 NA TGTGCCAGCAGCGTTCACCCGGGCGAGCAGTACTTC CASSVHPGEQYF
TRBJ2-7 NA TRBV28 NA TGTGCCAGCAGTCCCTCGGGCAGGACAATTTCCGAGCAGTACTTC CASSPSGRTISEQYF
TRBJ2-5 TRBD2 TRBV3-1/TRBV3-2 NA TGTGCCAGCAGCCGTAATTTAGCGGGAGCGGGGGAGACCCAGTACTTC CASSRNLAGAGETQYF
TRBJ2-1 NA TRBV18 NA TGTGCCAGCTCGCGGGCAGGGGCATGGGAGCAGTTCTTC CASSRAGAWEQFF
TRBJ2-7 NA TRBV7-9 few TGTGCCAGCAGCCCCAGGGCAAGTCCTTACGAGCAGTACTTC CASSPRASPYEQYF
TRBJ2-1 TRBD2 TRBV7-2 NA TGTGCCAGCAGACCGGCTAGCGGGTTTTACAATGAGCAGTTCTTC CASRPASGFYNEQFF
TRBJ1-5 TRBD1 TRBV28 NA TGTGCCAGCAGCGTAGGGGGCTGGGGTCAGCCCCAGCATTTT CASSVGGWGQPQHF
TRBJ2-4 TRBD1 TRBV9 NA TGTGCCAGCAGCCCCCCACGGACAGGGCTCGCCAAAAACATTCAGTACTTC CASSPPRTGLAKNIQYF
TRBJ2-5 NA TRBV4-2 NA TGTGCCAGCAGCCAAGTCGGGTCAGGGGAGACCCAGTACTTC CASSQVGSGETQYF
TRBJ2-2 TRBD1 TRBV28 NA TGTGCCAGCAGTTTGAGACAGGGGTATCCCGGGGAGCTGTTTTTT CASSLRQGYPGELFF
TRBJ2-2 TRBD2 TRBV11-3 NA TGTGCCAGCAGCTCTCCGGGACTAGCGGGGACCGGGGAGCTGTTTTTT CASSSPGLAGTGELFF
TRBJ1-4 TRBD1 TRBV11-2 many TGTGCCAGCAGCTTCGACCCGGGACAGGGTGTCGGAAAACTGTTTTTT CASSFDPGQGVGKLFF
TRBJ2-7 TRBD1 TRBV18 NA TGTGCCAGCTCACCACTAGGACAGGGGGTGTACGAGCAGTACTTC CASSPLGQGVYEQYF
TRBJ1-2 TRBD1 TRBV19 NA TGTGCCAGTAGTATAGCCCTGGACAGGGCGTATGGCTACACCTTC CASSIALDRAYGYTF
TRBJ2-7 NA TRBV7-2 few TGTGCCAGCAGCTTGTCGGGACTCCGGACCTACGAGCAGTACTTC CASSLSGLRTYEQYF
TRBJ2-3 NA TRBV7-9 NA TGTGCCAGCAGCTTTACAGGGAGTGGCACAGATACGCAGTATTTT CASSFTGSGTDTQYF
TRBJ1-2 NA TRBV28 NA TGTGCCAGCACCCAGGGGAGCAATCTCTATGGCTACACCTTC CASTQGSNLYGYTF
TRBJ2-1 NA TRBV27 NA TGTGCCAGCAGTTTATCCCTCGCGGCCTCCTACAATGAGCAGTTCTTC CASSLSLAASYNEQFF
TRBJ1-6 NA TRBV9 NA TGTGCCAGCAGCGCGAGGTCTCAGGGTTACTCACCCCTCCACTTT CASSARSQGYSPLHF
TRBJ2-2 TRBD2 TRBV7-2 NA TGTGCCAGCAGCTTAGAGCTAGCGGAGAACACCGGGGAGCTGTTTTTT CASSLELAENTGELFF
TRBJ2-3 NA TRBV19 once TGTGCCAGTAGTACAACGGCAGATACGCAGTATTTT CASSTTADTQYF
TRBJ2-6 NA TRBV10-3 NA TGTGCCATCAGGCAGGGGGAGGCTGGGGCCAACGTCCTGACTTTC CAIRQGEAGANVLTF
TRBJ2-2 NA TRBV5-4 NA TGTGCCAGCAGCCCCCCAGGGGCGAGGACGGGCGGGGAGCTGTTTTTT CASSPPGARTGGELFF
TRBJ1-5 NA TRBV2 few TGTGCCAGCAGGGGGGACTTCGGGCCCCAGCATTTT CASRGDFGPQHF
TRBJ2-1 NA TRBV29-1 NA TGCAGCGTTGTAGGGGGAAGGGGATACAATGAGCAGTTCTTC CSVVGGRGYNEQFF
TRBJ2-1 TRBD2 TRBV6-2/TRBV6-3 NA TGTGCCAGCAGTTACTACCGGACTAGCGGGAGTCGCAATGAGCAGTTCTTC CASSYYRTSGSRNEQFF
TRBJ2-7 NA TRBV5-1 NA TGCGCCAGCAGCTTGGGAACAGGGTCCTTGGGCGAGCAGTACTTC CASSLGTGSLGEQYF
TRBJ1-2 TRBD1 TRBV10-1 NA TGCGCCAGCAGCGCTGCCCTGAGGGGGCAGTATGGCTACACCTTC CASSAALRGQYGYTF
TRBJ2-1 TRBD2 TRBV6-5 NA TGTGCCAGCAGTTTAACGGGAGGGATTCGCAATGAGCAGTTCTTC CASSLTGGIRNEQFF
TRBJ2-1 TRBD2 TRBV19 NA TGTGCCAGTAGTTTAGCGGGATACAATGAGCAGTTCTTC CASSLAGYNEQFF
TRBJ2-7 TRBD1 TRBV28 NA TGTGCCAGCAGTCTTTTCGGGACAGAAGCCTACGAGCAGTACTTC CASSLFGTEAYEQYF
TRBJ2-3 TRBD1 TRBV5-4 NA TGTGCCAGCAGCACCCGACAGGGAGGCACAGATACGCAGTATTTT CASSTRQGGTDTQYF
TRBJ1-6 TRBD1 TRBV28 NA TGTGCCGGATACAGGGGGAATTCACCCCTCCACTTT CAGYRGNSPLHF